The 5 T cell receptor beta chains below all came from one sample that was sequenced in a study of CD4+ T cells in melanoma. Libraries were prepared by immunoSEQ multiplex PCR; TCRdb keeps only in-frame clonotypes and omits some of them. Of around 110,000 clones in the sample, roughly 90% were seen once. The sequenced material came from peripheral blood. These receptors were collected from a human donor with melanoma.

Points on this clone: Germline and junction disagree at one end, which may indicate a read error. The chain couples TRBV7-3 to TRBJ2-3, with 8 bases matching TRBD2. The CDR3 consists of 17 residues. The germline V gene encodes CDR1 SGHTA and CDR2 FQGTGA. The CDR3 sequence is CASSTPPSRGGTDTQYF. CDR3 in DNA: TGTGCCAGCAGCACACCCCCGTCCCGGGGGGGCACCGATACGCAGTATTTT.

This sequence joins TRBV2 and TRBJ2-3, with 11 bases that match TRBD2. Germline V gives CDR1 SNHLY, CDR2 FYNNEI. With V trimmed by 5 bases and J by 5 bases, 9 bases remained unmatched. This CDR3 has 16 amino acids. CDR3 nucleotides: TGTGCCAGCAGTAAACTAGCGGGGGCCGCACGAGATACGCAGTATTTT. Protein sequence: CASSKLAGAARDTQYF.

The chain has TRBV7-6 and TRBJ2-5; 8 bases line up with TRBD1. Per the germline V gene, CDR1 is SGHVS and CDR2 is FNYEAQ. The CDR3 covers 15 residues. V dropped 3 bases and J dropped 0; count of bases not matched to a gene: 3. The chain's CDR3 is CASSFQGQDQETQYF. The CDR3 DNA follows: TGTGCCAGCAGCTTTCAGGGACAGGACCAAGAGACCCAGTACTTC.

The chain carries TRBV5-1 and TRBJ2-3, with a tentative D call TRBD2 (5 bases). Trimming removed 3 bases from V and 2 bases from J, with 13 bases in between. The CDR3 sequence is 15 residues long. Germline-derived CDR1 and CDR2 are SGHRS and YFSETQ. The CDR3 is CASSSPLGDTDTQYF. The CDR3 DNA follows: TGCGCCAGCAGCTCCCCTTTGGGAGACACAGATACGCAGTATTTT.

This chain uses TRBV6-1 with TRBJ1-5; D uncertain. The CDR3 is 12 residues long. V was clipped by 3 bases and J by 6 bases, with 6 bases between them. The germline CDR1 and CDR2 sequences are MNHNS and SASEGT. CDR3 protein: CASSDGGQPQHF. CDR3 sequence (DNA): TGTGCCAGCAGTGATGGTGGTCAGCCCCAGCATTTT.